These 6 T cell receptor beta chains share one sample of origin, sequenced in a study of cytomegalovirus exposure and HLA in healthy donors. The study ran its PCR with 60 Vbeta and 13 Jbeta primers. Repertoires were generated with immunoSEQ multiplex PCR, while TCRdb's copy carries only in-frame clones and drops some. In the table there are around 130,000 clones, roughly 83% of which are singletons. Sample: PBMCs. Every receptor here comes from a man between 18 and 29 years old in good health and CMV-seronegative.

This clone was seen more than once but under ten times. One end of the junction does not line up with germline, which may come from a read error. The chain carries TRBV7-9 and TRBJ2-7; D call uncertain. The CDR3 is 13 amino acids. In germline, CDR1 is SEHNR, CDR2 FQNEAQ (reference sequence). DNA of the CDR3: TGTTCCAGCAGGTTAGGGCAGGCAAACGAGCAGTACTTC. It codes for CSSRLGQANEQYF.

CDR3 sequence reads: CASSPRGLAGFALYNEQFF. The CDR3 bases are TGTGCCAGCAGCCCCAGGGGACTAGCGGGTTTTGCCCTCTACAATGAGCAGTTCTTC. The rearrangement uses TRBV7-9 and TRBJ2-1; TRBD2 aligns across 12 bases. CDR1 and CDR2 from the germline V gene are SEHNR and FQNEAQ (reference sequence). The V segment lost 5 bases and the J segment 3 bases; nucleotides outside the gene matches: 14. The CDR3 runs to 19 residues.

V is TRBV7-8 and J is TRBJ1-2; 7 bases agree with TRBD1. Germline V gene data show CDR1 as SGHVS and CDR2 as FQNEAQ. The V and J ends lost 5 bases and 2 bases, in that order; junction bases with no gene match: 5. The CDR3 sequence is 14 residues long. The CDR3 DNA follows: TGTGCCAGCAGCCCGGACAGGCGGAACTATGGCTACACCTTC. As protein: CASSPDRRNYGYTF.

V is TRBV19 and J is TRBJ2-5, with a weak D call TRBD2 (6 bases). The germline V gene has CDR1 LNHDA and CDR2 SQIVND (reference sequence). This CDR3 spans 13 amino acids. V was clipped by 6 bases and J by 3 bases, with 11 bases between them. CDR3 in DNA: TGTGCCAGTAGAAGTGGGGGGAAAGAGACCCAGTACTTC. Translation: CASRSGGKETQYF.

The V gene is TRBV29-1, the J gene TRBJ2-7; TRBD2 matches at 9 bases. The V segment lost 6 bases and the J segment 5 bases; nucleotides outside the gene matches: 2. CDR3 size: 11 residues. Germline V gene lookup returns CDR1 SQVTM and CDR2 ANQGSEA. The CDR3 DNA is TGCAGCGTCCTAGCGGGACACGAGCAGTACGTC. Translated: CSVLAGHEQYV.

This clone was picked up a small number of times. The V call is TRBV18, the J call TRBJ2-4; D perhaps matches TRBD1 (5 bases). The CDR3 has 16 residues. Germline CDR1 KGHSH, CDR2 LQKENI. V was trimmed by 3 bases and J by 0 bases, leaving 12 bases between them. For the CDR3, the DNA is TGTGCCAGCTCACCGACGACAGTACTAGCCAAAAACATTCAGTACTTC. This sequence encodes CASSPTTVLAKNIQYF.